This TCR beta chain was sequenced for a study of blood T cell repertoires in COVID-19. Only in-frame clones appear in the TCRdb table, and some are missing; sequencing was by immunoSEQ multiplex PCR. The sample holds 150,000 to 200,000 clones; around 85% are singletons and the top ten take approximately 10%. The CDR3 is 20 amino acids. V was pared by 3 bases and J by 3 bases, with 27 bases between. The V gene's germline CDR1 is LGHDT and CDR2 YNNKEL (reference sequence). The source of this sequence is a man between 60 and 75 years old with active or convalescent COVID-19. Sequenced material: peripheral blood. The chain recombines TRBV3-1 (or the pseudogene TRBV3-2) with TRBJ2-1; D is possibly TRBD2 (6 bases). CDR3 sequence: CASSHPVGDPVGRGYNEQFF. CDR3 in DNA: TGTGCCAGCAGCCACCCAGTGGGGGACCCCGTGGGGCGGGGCTACAATGAGCAGTTCTTC.